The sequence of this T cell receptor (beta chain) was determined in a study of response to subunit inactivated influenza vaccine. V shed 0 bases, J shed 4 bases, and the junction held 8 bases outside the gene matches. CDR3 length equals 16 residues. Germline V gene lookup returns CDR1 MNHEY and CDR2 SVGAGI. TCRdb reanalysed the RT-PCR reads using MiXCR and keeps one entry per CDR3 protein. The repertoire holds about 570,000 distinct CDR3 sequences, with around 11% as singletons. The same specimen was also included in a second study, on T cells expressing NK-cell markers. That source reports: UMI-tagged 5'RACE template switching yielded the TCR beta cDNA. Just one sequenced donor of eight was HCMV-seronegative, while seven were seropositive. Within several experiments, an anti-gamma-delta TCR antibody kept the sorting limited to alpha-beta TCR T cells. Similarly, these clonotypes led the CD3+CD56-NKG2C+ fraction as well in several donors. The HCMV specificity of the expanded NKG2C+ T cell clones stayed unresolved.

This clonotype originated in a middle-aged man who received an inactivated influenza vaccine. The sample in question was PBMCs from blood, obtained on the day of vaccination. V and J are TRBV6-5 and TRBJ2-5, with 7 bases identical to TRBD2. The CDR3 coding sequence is TGTGCCAGCAGTTACTCGGGGAGCGGGGTCGCAGAGACCCAGTACTTC. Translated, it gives CASSYSGSGVAETQYF.